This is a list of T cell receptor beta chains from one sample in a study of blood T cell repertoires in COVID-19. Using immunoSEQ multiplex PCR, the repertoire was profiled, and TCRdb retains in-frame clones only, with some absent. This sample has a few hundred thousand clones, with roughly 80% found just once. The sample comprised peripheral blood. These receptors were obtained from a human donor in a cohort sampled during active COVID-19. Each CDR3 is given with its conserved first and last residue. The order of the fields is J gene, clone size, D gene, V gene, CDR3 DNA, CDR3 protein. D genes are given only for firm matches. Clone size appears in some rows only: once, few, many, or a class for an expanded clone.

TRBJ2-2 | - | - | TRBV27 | TGTGCCAGCAGTGCCGACGGGTACACCGGGGAGCTGTTTTTT | CASSADGYTGELFF
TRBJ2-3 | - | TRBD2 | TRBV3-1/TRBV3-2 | TGTGCCAGCAGCCCTACTAGCGGGACAGATACGCAGTATTTT | CASSPTSGTDTQYF
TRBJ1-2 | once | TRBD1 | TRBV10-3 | TGTGCCATCACCACGACAGGGGGCGGGGGCTACACCTTC | CAITTTGGGGYTF
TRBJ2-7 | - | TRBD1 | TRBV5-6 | TGTGCCAGCAGGGGGGACAGGGACCTCTACGAGCAGTACTTC | CASRGDRDLYEQYF
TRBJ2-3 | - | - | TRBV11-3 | TGTGCCAGCAGCTTTTTAGCAAGCACAGATACGCAGTATTTT | CASSFLASTDTQYF
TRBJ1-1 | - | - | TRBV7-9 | TGTGCCAGCAGCTTAGCACTTCGGCGGACAAACACTGAAGCTTTCTTT | CASSLALRRTNTEAFF
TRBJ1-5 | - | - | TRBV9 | TGTGCCAGCAGCGTGGGAGGGGGGTTCGGGCAGCCCCAGCATTTT | CASSVGGGFGQPQHF
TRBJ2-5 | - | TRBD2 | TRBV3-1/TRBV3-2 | TGTGCCAGCAGCCGCCGAGAGCTAGCGGTTAGTGAGACCCAGTACTTC | CASSRRELAVSETQYF
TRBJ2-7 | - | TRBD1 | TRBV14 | TGTGCCAGCAGCTTTGGGACAGGGTTCGGCGAGCAGTACTTC | CASSFGTGFGEQYF
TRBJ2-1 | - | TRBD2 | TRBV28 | TGTGCCAGCAGCCTTAGCGGGAGTGCCTACAATGAGCAGTTCTTC | CASSLSGSAYNEQFF
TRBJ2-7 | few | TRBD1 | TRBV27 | TGTGCCAGCAGTTTACGGTCGCCAGGGGGCTTAAACGAGCAGTACTTC | CASSLRSPGGLNEQYF
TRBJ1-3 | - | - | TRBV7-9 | TGTGCCAGCAGCTTTTTCAGGGTAGGGGACACCATATATTTT | CASSFFRVGDTIYF
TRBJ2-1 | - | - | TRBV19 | TGTGCCAGTAGTATAGGGGTGGGCAGGGGCGGCCTAGCGGCAGAGCAGTTCTTC | CASSIGVGRGGLAAEQFF
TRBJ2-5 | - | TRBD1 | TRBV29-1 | TGCAGCGCCGGGCAGGGGGTCGGGGAGACCCAGTACTTC | CSAGQGVGETQYF
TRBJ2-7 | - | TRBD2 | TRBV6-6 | TGTGCCAGCAGTCTACCCCCTAGCGGGAGGCTCTCCTACGAGCAGTACTTC | CASSLPPSGRLSYEQYF
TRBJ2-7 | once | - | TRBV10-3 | TGTGCCATCAGTGAGTCGACTCGAGTTTACGAGCAGTACTTC | CAISESTRVYEQYF
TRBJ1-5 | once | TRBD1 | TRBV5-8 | TGTGCCAGCAGTCAGACAGGGGGCAATCAGCCCCAGCATTTT | CASSQTGGNQPQHF
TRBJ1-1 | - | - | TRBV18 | TGTGCCAGCTCACTACAGGGAGCTGAAGCTTTCTTT | CASSLQGAEAFF
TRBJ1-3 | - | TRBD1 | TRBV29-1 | TGCAGCGTTGGTGGAGGGACAGAGGGAAACACCATATATTTT | CSVGGGTEGNTIYF
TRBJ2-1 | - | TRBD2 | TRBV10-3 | TGTGCCATCAGTGGACTAGCGGACAATGAGCAGTTCTTC | CAISGLADNEQFF
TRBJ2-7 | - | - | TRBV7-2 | TGTGCCAGCAGTCAAGAGGCTGGTCGTGGAGAGCAGTACTTC | CASSQEAGRGEQYF
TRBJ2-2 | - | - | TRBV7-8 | TGTGCCAGCAGCTCTGCGGTGTACACCGGGGAGCTGTTTTTT | CASSSAVYTGELFF
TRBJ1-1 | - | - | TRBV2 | TGTGCCAGCAGTGTACAGGGAACTGAAGCTTTCTTT | CASSVQGTEAFF
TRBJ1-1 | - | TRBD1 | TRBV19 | TGTGCCAGTAGTATACTGGCAGGGGGCACTGAAGCTTTCTTT | CASSILAGGTEAFF
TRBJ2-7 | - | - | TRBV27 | TGTGCCAGCAGTTTATCGTGGGCGCCCCGGGGCTACGAGCAGTACTTC | CASSLSWAPRGYEQYF
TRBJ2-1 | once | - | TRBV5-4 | TGTGCCAGCAGCCGGGACTTGATCTACAATGAGCAGTTCTTC | CASSRDLIYNEQFF
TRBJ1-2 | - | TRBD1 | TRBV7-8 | TGTGCCAGCAGCTTAGCCACAGGGGGCCGGGTGACCTATGGCTACACCTTC | CASSLATGGRVTYGYTF
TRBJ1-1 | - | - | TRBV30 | TGTGCCTGTGTCAGGTCGGGGGCTTTCTTT | CACVRSGAFF
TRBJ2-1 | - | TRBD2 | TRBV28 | TGTGCCAGCACCCTCCTAGCGGAAGCCTACAATGAGCAGTTCTTC | CASTLLAEAYNEQFF
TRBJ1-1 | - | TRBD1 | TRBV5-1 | TGCGCCAGCAGCAGGACAGGGGACGCGGCGGCTTTCTTT | CASSRTGDAAAFF
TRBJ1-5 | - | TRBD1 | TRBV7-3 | TGTGCCAGCAGCGGAGTCGGACAGGAAAGCAATCAGCCCCAGCATTTT | CASSGVGQESNQPQHF
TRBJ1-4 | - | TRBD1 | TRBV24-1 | TGTGCCACCAGGGACAGGTTTAATGAAAAACTGTTTTTT | CATRDRFNEKLFF
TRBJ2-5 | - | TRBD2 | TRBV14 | TGTGCCAGCAGCCAAGCGCCGGGACTAGCGGGATGGGAGACCCAGTACTTC | CASSQAPGLAGWETQYF
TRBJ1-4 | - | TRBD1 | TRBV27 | TGTGCCAGCAGCCACAGGGGGCCGAATGAAAAACTGTTTTTT | CASSHRGPNEKLFF
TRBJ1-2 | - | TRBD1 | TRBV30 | TGTGCCTGGAGAACAGGGGAAAACTATGGCTACACCTTC | CAWRTGENYGYTF
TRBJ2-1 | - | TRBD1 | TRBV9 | TGTGCCAGCAGCCTGAGGGGGCTCGAGGATTATGAGCAGTTCTTC | CASSLRGLEDYEQFF
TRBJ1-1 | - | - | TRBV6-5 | TGTGCCAGCAGGACAGGTGGAAACACTGAAGCTTTCTTT | CASRTGGNTEAFF
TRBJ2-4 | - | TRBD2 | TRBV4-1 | TGCGCCAGCAGCCAAGTCAGCGGGAGGGCCAAAAACATTCAGTACTTC | CASSQVSGRAKNIQYF
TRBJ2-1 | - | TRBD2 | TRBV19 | TGTGCCAGTAGTATTACTCCGCTAGCGGCCGAGCAGTTCTTC | CASSITPLAAEQFF
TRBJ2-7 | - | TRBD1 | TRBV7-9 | TGTGCCAGCAGCTCCACGGGACAGTCCTACGAGCAGTACTTC | CASSSTGQSYEQYF
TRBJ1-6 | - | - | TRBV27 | TGTGCCAGCAGTTTTACAGGAGTCCCCTATAATTCACCCCTCCACTTT | CASSFTGVPYNSPLHF
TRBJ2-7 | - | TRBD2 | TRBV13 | TGTGCCAGCAGCTTAGCGGGAGGTCACGAGCAGTACTTC | CASSLAGGHEQYF
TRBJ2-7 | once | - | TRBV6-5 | TGTGCCAGCAGTTACTCGACTGGGTCCCACGAGCAGTACTTC | CASSYSTGSHEQYF
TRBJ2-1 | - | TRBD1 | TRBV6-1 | TGTGCCAGCAGTGAAAGGACAGGGGGCTTCAATGAGCAGTTCTTC | CASSERTGGFNEQFF
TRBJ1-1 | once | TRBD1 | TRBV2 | TGTGCCAGCAGCGGACCTCCGGGACAGATGAACACTGAAGCTTTCTTT | CASSGPPGQMNTEAFF
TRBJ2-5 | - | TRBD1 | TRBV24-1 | TGTGCCACCAGTGATTGGGGGACAGGGAGAGAAGAGACCCAGTACTTC | CATSDWGTGREETQYF
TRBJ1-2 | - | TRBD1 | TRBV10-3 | TGTGCCATCAGTGGACAGGGTCTGAACTATGGCTACACCTTC | CAISGQGLNYGYTF
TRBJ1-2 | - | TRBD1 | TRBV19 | TGTGCCAGTAGTGGGACCGGGACAGGGGAAGACTATGGCTACACCTTC | CASSGTGTGEDYGYTF
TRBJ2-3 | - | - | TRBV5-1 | TGCGCCAGCCGTCGGACTTTAGCAGATACGCAGTATTTT | CASRRTLADTQYF